Given below is one TCR beta chain in context. No cognate antigen has been identified for it. Base qualities were left out, and no much larger clone turns up one base away. The data are from a study of T cells in Graves' hyperthyroidism and ophthalmopathy (dated by TCRdb to between 2018 and 2021). Study-level background: Peripheral blood was collected at initial diagnosis, before any treatment. The paper describes TCR Vbeta CDR3 sequencing of roughly 130 peripheral blood samples, made up of around 41 ophthalmopathy patients, approximately 76 hyperthyroidism patients and 17 progressor patients. A discovery cohort of about a hundred patients, about 43 with Graves' ophthalmopathy and approximately 57 with stable Graves' hyperthyroidism, was used to find distinguishing TCR V-J signatures. The 75 to 100 discovery patients were randomly split 7:3 into training and test sets. In addition, the study compared T-cell repertoires in thyroid tissue and in blood from roughly 6 Graves' hyperthyroidism patients. After blood sampling, hyperthyroidism patients were treated with methimazole at a starting dose of 30 mg daily, and ophthalmopathy patients were treated with high-dose intravenous methylprednisolone. An independent validation cohort of some 18 hyperthyroidism patients and some 15 patients who later progressed to ophthalmopathy tested prospective prediction of ophthalmopathy.

Here is what the overall study found, with its caveats: Sample size was not statistically predetermined, and investigators were not blinded to group allocation. A model built on a 13 V-J signature distinguished ophthalmopathy from stable hyperthyroidism, reaching around 90% sensitivity and under 84% specificity in cross-validation and 80%/75% in testing. In validation, progression to ophthalmopathy was predicted by the model with roughly 71% sensitivity and 72% to 85% specificity, a median of around 6.5 months before onset. Blood samples also contained most of the expanded thyroid clonotypes (frequency above 0.001), which suggests that blood repertoires may reflect thyroid immune responses.

A patient counted as having stable Graves' hyperthyroidism if no progression to ophthalmopathy occurred over 18 months of follow-up. Hyperthyroidism patients were aged 18 to 65 years and newly diagnosed, with disease duration of less than 2 months. Patients with uncontrolled infections, other autoimmune diseases, pregnancy or lactation were excluded. Diagnoses were established on the basis of clinical symptoms, serum thyroxine and TRAb, thyroid ultrasound, and orbital computed tomography. PBMCs were separated from approximately 10 ml of fresh peripheral blood using Ficoll-Paque density gradient centrifugation. Total RNA was extracted with Trizol reagent, and quality was checked on an Agilent 2100 Bioanalyzer. The CDR3 has 13 amino acids, counting the end cysteine and phenylalanine. Only the CDR3 DNA stays, 39 bases, in frame from base 1. The junction shows trimming of 6 bases on V and 4 bases on J, plus 12 bases between the germline ends. Per the germline V gene (reference sequence), MNHEY is the CDR1 and SMNVEV is the CDR2.

TCR beta CDR3 regions were amplified from RNA transcripts. For the first round of RT-PCR on the TCR CDR3, the HTBI primer set was used together with the Qiagen OneStep RT-PCR kit. A second multiplex PCR round built the libraries, followed by size selection and purification. Libraries were sequenced paired-end with 100 bp reads on an Illumina HiSeq2000. Per the source publication's procedure: SOAPnuke was used to process the raw data, with reads discarded if the reads contained adapters or uncalled bases, had a mean Phred below 15, or lacked an exact constant-primer or identifier match. High-quality paired reads were merged using COPE v1.2.5, and each unique nucleotide sequence was defined as a clonotype. Clonotypes were aligned to IMGT TRBV, TRBD and TRBJ reference segments using MiTCR v1.1. The analysis was restricted to V-J combinations with a frequency above 0.0001, which together covered 99.2% of the repertoires. The TCS score was defined as F50 (clonal expansion) divided by E x V (chaos), with BLOSUM62-based TCRdist calculated between CDR3 peptides within each V-J. Welch's t-statistics and random forest reduced fewer than 550 V-J features to roughly 13, which were used in a naive Bayes classifier (R e1071). In TCRdb, the public reads were trimmed at Q25 with fastp and aligned with MiXCR, with productive beta chains retained. Entries are consolidated by CDR3 protein sequence, retaining the most common genes and DNA. TCRdb's processing, not the study's, gives the V and J calls here. For this sample there are some 420,000 distinct CDR3 sequences; roughly 13% appear just once. About 5% of the sample comes from the top ten.

The clonotype comes from a woman aged 18-29 years with Graves' hyperthyroidism. The sequence links TRBV27 to TRBJ1-2; a weak D assignment points to TRBD1 (6 bases agree). The sequencing input was blood. The CDR3 amino acid sequence is: CASSQVTGYGYTF. The nucleotide sequence reads TGTGCCAGCAGCCAAGTGACAGGCTATGGCTACACCTTC.